These 10 T cell receptor beta chains were sequenced from one sample in a study of radiotherapy plus CTLA-4 blockade in lung cancer. Clones were read by immunoSEQ multiplex PCR, and TCRdb kept only the in-frame ones, dropping some. Of 35,000 to 40,000 clones detected, approximately 85% appear once; the ten largest clones hold about 5.3%. The starting material was peripheral blood, obtained from a patient treated with radiotherapy plus ipilimumab. The source is a human donor with non-small cell lung cancer who had stable disease on radiotherapy plus ipilimumab.

This chain uses TRBV5-6 with TRBJ2-5, with a tentative D call TRBD2 (5 bases). V lost 4 bases to trimming and J lost 4 bases, with 20 bases between them. Germline CDR1 reads SGHDT; CDR2 reads YYEEEE. The CDR3 is 16 residues long. This CDR3 is CASSGGGVVRVETQYF. In nucleotides, the CDR3 is TGTGCCAGCAGCGGTGGTGGGGTGGTGAGGGTAGAGACCCAGTACTTC.

This clone showed up just once. The V and J genes are TRBV9 and TRBJ2-1; D gene ambiguous. The CDR3 contains 13 residues. The germline gives CDR1 SGDLS, CDR2 YYNGEE. V lost 0 bases, J lost 6 bases, and 7 bases lay in between. The CDR3 loop is CASSVVPGNEQFF. CDR3 bases: TGTGCCAGCAGCGTAGTTCCCGGCAATGAGCAGTTCTTC.

This clone is a singleton in its sample. The chain joins TRBV9 to TRBJ2-5; TRBD1 matches 7 bases. The germline V gene encodes CDR1 SGDLS and CDR2 YYNGEE. V shed 0 bases, J shed 4 bases, and the junction held 3 bases outside the gene matches. The CDR3 is made up of 14 amino acids. In DNA, the CDR3 is TGTGCCAGCAGCGTAGGAGGGGGCCGAGAGACCCAGTACTTC. Protein sequence: CASSVGGGRETQYF.

The V and J genes are TRBV30 and TRBJ2-1, with TRBD2 matching 7 bases. Germline CDR1 is GTSNPN and CDR2 is SVGIG (reference sequence). With V trimmed by 8 bases and J by 4 bases, 8 bases remained unmatched. The CDR3 covers 13 residues. The CDR3 region has the DNA TGTGCCGGAAAGGGAGGGCCGTACAATGAGCAGTTCTTC. It yields the protein CAGKGGPYNEQFF.

The chain employs TRBV6-1 and TRBJ1-1, with D tentatively TRBD1 (6 bases). Germline assignment: CDR1 MNHNS and CDR2 SASEGT. V was pared by 5 bases and J by 1 base, with 8 bases between. This CDR3 has 13 residues. CDR3: CASSRQENTEAFF. The CDR3 nucleotides read TGTGCCAGCAGTCGACAGGAGAACACTGAAGCTTTCTTT.

The chain has TRBV5-6 and TRBJ2-3, with D perhaps TRBD2 (5 bases). This CDR3 spans 15 amino acids. The germline V gene encodes CDR1 SGHDT and CDR2 YYEEEE. Trimming took off 4 bases at V and 2 bases at J, with 14 bases between the two ends. The CDR3 sequence: CASSPGILTTDTQYF. The CDR3 DNA reads TGTGCCAGCAGCCCCGGGATCTTGACCACAGATACGCAGTATTTT.

J is TRBJ2-1 and V is TRBV18; TRBD2 might be the D (5 bases). This CDR3 has 14 residues. V dropped 2 bases and J dropped 2 bases, with 7 bases sitting between them. Germline V gives CDR1 KGHSH, CDR2 LQKENI. Written as DNA, the CDR3 is TGTGCCAGCTCACCAGATAGCGCCTACAATGAGCAGTTCTTC. The encoded protein is CASSPDSAYNEQFF. The whole variable domain, filled in from reference TRBV18 and TRBJ2-1, reads NAGVMQNPRHLVRRRGQEARLRCSPMKGHSHVYWYRQLPEEGLKFMVYLQKENIIDESGMPKERFSAEFPKEGPSILRIQQVVRGDSAAYFCASSPDSAYNEQFFGPGTRLTVL.

The chain is built from TRBV19 and TRBJ2-1, with 15 bases identical to TRBD2. The CDR3 consists of 15 residues. J was trimmed by 9 bases and V by 6 bases; bases with no gene match: 6. The V gene's germline CDR1 is LNHDA and CDR2 SQIVND (reference sequence). CDR3: CASRGTSGRYGEQFF. Here the CDR3 DNA reads TGTGCCAGTAGAGGGACTAGCGGGAGGTATGGTGAGCAGTTCTTC. The variable domain in full, with the rest retrieved from reference TRBV19 and TRBJ2-1, is DGGITQSPKYLFRKEGQNVTLSCEQNLNHDAMYWYRQDPGQGLRLIYYSQIVNDFQKGDIAEGYSVSREKKESFPLTVTSAQKNPTAFYLCASRGTSGRYGEQFFGPGTRLTVL.

This chain uses TRBV7-6 with TRBJ2-7; tentative D call: TRBD2 (6 bases). The V end lost 1 base, the J end lost 0 bases, and 19 bases lay between the germline ends. The germline V gene has CDR1 SGHVS and CDR2 FNYEAQ. The CDR3 length is 18 residues. The CDR3 loop is CASSLETRGTPSSYEQYF. The CDR3 nucleotides read TGTGCCAGCAGCTTAGAAACCCGGGGGACCCCGAGCTCCTACGAGCAGTACTTC.

This clone has only one observation. The V and J genes are TRBV7-6 and TRBJ2-7; 7 bases line up with TRBD2. The CDR3 is 14 residues long. CDR1 is SGHVS, CDR2 FNYEAQ, per germline. Unmatched junction bases numbered 7, after V lost 1 base and J lost 7 bases. CDR3: CASSLVRTSEEQYF. In DNA, the CDR3 is TGTGCCAGCAGCTTAGTGCGGACTAGTGAAGAGCAGTACTTC.